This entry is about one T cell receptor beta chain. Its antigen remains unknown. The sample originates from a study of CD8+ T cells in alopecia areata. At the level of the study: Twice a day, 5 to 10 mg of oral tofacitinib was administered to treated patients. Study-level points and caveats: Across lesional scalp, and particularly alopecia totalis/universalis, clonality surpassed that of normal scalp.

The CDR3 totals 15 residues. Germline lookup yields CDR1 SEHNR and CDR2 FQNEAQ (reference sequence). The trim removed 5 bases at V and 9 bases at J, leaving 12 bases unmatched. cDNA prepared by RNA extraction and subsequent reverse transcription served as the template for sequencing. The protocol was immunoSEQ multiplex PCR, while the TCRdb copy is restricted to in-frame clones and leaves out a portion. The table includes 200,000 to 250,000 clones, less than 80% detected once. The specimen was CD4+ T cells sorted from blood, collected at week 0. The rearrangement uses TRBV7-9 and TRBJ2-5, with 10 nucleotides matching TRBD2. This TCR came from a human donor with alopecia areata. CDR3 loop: CASSPIGLAGAAQYF. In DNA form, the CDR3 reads TGTGCCAGCAGCCCAATCGGTCTAGCGGGGGCGGCCCAGTACTTC.